Listed below are T cell receptor beta chains from one sample, sequenced in a study of control samples from healthy donors and cancer patients. This table comes from immunoSEQ multiplex PCR, and its TCRdb copy is limited to in-frame clones, with some not included. The table records approximately 70,000 clones, more than 70% of them present only once. What was sequenced was PBMCs. These receptors came from a woman in her fifties or sixties with head and neck cancer. Both conserved end residues are part of each CDR3. Fields, in order: J gene, clone size, CDR3 length, D gene, V gene, CDR3 DNA, CDR3 protein. A D gene is named only where the DNA matches it firmly. Clone size is given for some rows only: seen once, a few or many times, or a class if the clone is expanded.

J: TRBJ1-1; size: .; length: 15; D: .; V: TRBV5-1; DNA: TGCGCCAGCAGCTTGGCGGGGTCGGTGAACACTGAAGCTTTCTTT; CDR3: CASSLAGSVNTEAFF
J: TRBJ2-7; size: .; length: 14; D: TRBD2; V: TRBV2; DNA: TGTGCCAGCAGTGAGGGTAGCGGGGCGTACGAGCAGTACTTC; CDR3: CASSEGSGAYEQYF
J: TRBJ1-3; size: .; length: 15; D: .; V: TRBV7-9; DNA: TGTGCCAGCAGTCGTTCAGCGGTCTCTGGAAACACCATATATTTT; CDR3: CASSRSAVSGNTIYF
J: TRBJ1-3; size: .; length: 12; D: .; V: TRBV6-5; DNA: TGTGCCAGCAGTACCACAGGAAACACCATATATTTT; CDR3: CASSTTGNTIYF
J: TRBJ1-5; size: .; length: 12; D: .; V: TRBV12-3/TRBV12-4; DNA: TGTGCCAGCAGTTTTACCGGGACCGCACAGCATTTT; CDR3: CASSFTGTAQHF
J: TRBJ2-1; size: .; length: 11; D: .; V: TRBV6-5; DNA: TGTGCCACCCAAAGGTCGGATGAGCAGTTCTTC; CDR3: CATQRSDEQFF
J: TRBJ1-6; size: .; length: 15; D: TRBD1; V: TRBV11-2; DNA: TGTGCCAGCAGCCGGACGACAGGGACCAATTCACCCCTCCACTTT; CDR3: CASSRTTGTNSPLHF
J: TRBJ2-7; size: .; length: 16; D: .; V: TRBV3-1/TRBV3-2; DNA: TGTGCCAGCAGCCAAGGGCCGCCAGTGAGCTCCTACGAGCAGTACTTC; CDR3: CASSQGPPVSSYEQYF
J: TRBJ1-1; size: .; length: 13; D: .; V: TRBV9; DNA: TGTGCCAGCAGCGTATCCCCGAACACTGAAGCTTTCTTT; CDR3: CASSVSPNTEAFF
J: TRBJ2-5; size: .; length: 13; D: .; V: TRBV9; DNA: TGTGCCAGCAGCGTAGAGGGGGGAGAGACCCAGTACTTC; CDR3: CASSVEGGETQYF
J: TRBJ2-3; size: .; length: 13; D: .; V: TRBV5-1; DNA: TGCGCCAGCAGCTTGATTGGCACAGATACGCAGTATTTT; CDR3: CASSLIGTDTQYF
J: TRBJ2-5; size: .; length: 16; D: TRBD2; V: TRBV6-2/TRBV6-3; DNA: TGTGCCAGCAGTTACGGAGGACTAGCGGGGCAAGAGACCCAGTACTTC; CDR3: CASSYGGLAGQETQYF
J: TRBJ2-7; size: .; length: 14; D: .; V: TRBV5-1; DNA: TGCGCCAGCAGCTTGCTCGGACAGTCATACGAGCAGTACTTC; CDR3: CASSLLGQSYEQYF
J: TRBJ2-3; size: few; length: 18; D: .; V: TRBV2; DNA: TGTGCCAGCAGTGATACCACATTACGGGGGCGAAGCACAGATACGCAGTATTTT; CDR3: CASSDTTLRGRSTDTQYF
J: TRBJ1-5; size: .; length: 15; D: .; V: TRBV2; DNA: TGTGCCAGCAGTGTTCGTTGGGGAGGCGATCAGCCCCAGCATTTT; CDR3: CASSVRWGGDQPQHF
J: TRBJ2-7; size: .; length: 14; D: .; V: TRBV27; DNA: TGTGCCAGCAGCGACGGGACACAGGCCTACGAGCAGTACTTC; CDR3: CASSDGTQAYEQYF
J: TRBJ2-2; size: few; length: 14; D: .; V: TRBV6-5; DNA: TGTGCCAGCAGTTACTCGACGGCTCTCGGGGAGCTGTTTTTT; CDR3: CASSYSTALGELFF
J: TRBJ1-1; size: .; length: 15; D: TRBD1; V: TRBV5-1; DNA: TGCGCCAGCGTCCGGGACAGGGCGATAAACACTGAAGCTTTCTTT; CDR3: CASVRDRAINTEAFF
J: TRBJ2-1; size: .; length: 15; D: TRBD2; V: TRBV27; DNA: TGTGCCAGCAGTTTACCGGGGGGGCCTACGAATGAGCAGTTCTTC; CDR3: CASSLPGGPTNEQFF
J: TRBJ2-2; size: .; length: 16; D: TRBD1; V: TRBV7-8; DNA: TGTGCCAGCACCGACGACAGGGAAGCCCCCACCGGTGATCTGTTTTTT; CDR3: CASTDDREAPTGDLFF
J: TRBJ2-2; size: .; length: 17; D: TRBD2; V: TRBV4-2; DNA: TGTGCCAGCAGCCAAGGGGTAGCGGGGGCGAACACCGGGGAGCTGTTTTTT; CDR3: CASSQGVAGANTGELFF
J: TRBJ1-5; size: .; length: 11; D: .; V: TRBV5-3; DNA: TGTGCCAGAAGCCAGGGGCAGCCCCAGCATTTT; CDR3: CARSQGQPQHF
J: TRBJ1-1; size: .; length: 15; D: .; V: TRBV28; DNA: TGTGCCAGCTTTCGTCAGGGAACCGAAAACACTGAAGCTTTCTTT; CDR3: CASFRQGTENTEAFF
J: TRBJ1-3; size: .; length: 14; D: .; V: TRBV4-1; DNA: TGCGCCAGCAGCCAAGTCCAGTCTGGAAACACCATATATTTT; CDR3: CASSQVQSGNTIYF
J: TRBJ2-5; size: .; length: 15; D: .; V: TRBV5-4; DNA: TGTGCCAGCAGCCCCCTTGGGGGGGCGAGGGAGACCCAGTACTTC; CDR3: CASSPLGGARETQYF
J: TRBJ1-4; size: .; length: 14; D: .; V: TRBV6-5; DNA: TGTGCCAGCAGGGGGGCGGGGGCGCGGGCTGAACTGTTTTTT; CDR3: CASRGAGARAELFF
J: TRBJ1-2; size: .; length: 13; D: .; V: TRBV5-1; DNA: TGCGCCAGCTCTCGAGAGACTAACTATGGCTACACCTTC; CDR3: CASSRETNYGYTF
J: TRBJ2-5; size: .; length: 13; D: TRBD1; V: TRBV5-1; DNA: TGCGCCAGCAGTCCGGACAGGACGGAGACCCAGTACTTC; CDR3: CASSPDRTETQYF
J: TRBJ1-1; size: .; length: 14; D: .; V: TRBV5-5; DNA: TGTGCCAGCAGGGGGGCGGGAATGAACACTGAAGCTTTCTTT; CDR3: CASRGAGMNTEAFF
J: TRBJ2-7; size: .; length: 16; D: TRBD2; V: TRBV7-9; DNA: TGTGCCAGCAGTCCCCAACTAGCGGGGGGACACTACGAGCAGTACTTC; CDR3: CASSPQLAGGHYEQYF
J: TRBJ2-1; size: .; length: 13; D: .; V: TRBV9; DNA: TGTGCCAGCAGCGTAGTGGGGGGCCGAGAGCAGTTCTTC; CDR3: CASSVVGGREQFF
J: TRBJ2-1; size: .; length: 17; D: TRBD2; V: TRBV27; DNA: TGTGCCAGCTCGGGACTAGCGGGACTTAACTCCTACAATGAGCAGTTCTTC; CDR3: CASSGLAGLNSYNEQFF
J: TRBJ2-2; size: .; length: 15; D: .; V: TRBV10-3; DNA: TGTGCCATCAGTGAGACCCCTGGGGGGCCCGGGGAGCTGTTTTTT; CDR3: CAISETPGGPGELFF
J: TRBJ1-1; size: .; length: 15; D: TRBD1; V: TRBV28; DNA: TGTGCCAGCAGTTTCCTCAGGGGGCGAGATACTGAAGCTTTCTTT; CDR3: CASSFLRGRDTEAFF
J: TRBJ2-3; size: .; length: 14; D: .; V: TRBV5-1; DNA: TGCGCCAGCATGAGGGCAGCTAGCACAGATACGCAGTATTTT; CDR3: CASMRAASTDTQYF
J: TRBJ2-1; size: .; length: 12; D: .; V: TRBV5-1; DNA: TGCGCCAGCAGCTTCCTCGGCGATGAGCAGTTCTTC; CDR3: CASSFLGDEQFF
J: TRBJ1-5; size: .; length: 17; D: TRBD1; V: TRBV7-6; DNA: TGTGCCAGCAGCTTTGTACCAGGGGGTGGTGGCAATCAGCCCCAGCATTTT; CDR3: CASSFVPGGGGNQPQHF
J: TRBJ1-1; size: .; length: 13; D: .; V: TRBV19; DNA: TGTGCCAGTAGTCTCTCCCCAGGGCTTGAAGCTTTCTTT; CDR3: CASSLSPGLEAFF
J: TRBJ2-7; size: .; length: 14; D: .; V: TRBV18; DNA: TGTGCCAGCTCACAGACCGCGACAGCTAGCGAGCAGTACTTC; CDR3: CASSQTATASEQYF
J: TRBJ2-2; size: .; length: 14; D: .; V: TRBV5-1; DNA: TGCGCCAGCAGCTTAGGGCAGAACACCGGGGAGCTGTTTTTT; CDR3: CASSLGQNTGELFF
J: TRBJ2-3; size: once; length: 16; D: .; V: TRBV24-1; DNA: TGTGCCACCAGTGACCATACAGGGTTTAGCACAGATACGCAGTATTTT; CDR3: CATSDHTGFSTDTQYF
J: TRBJ1-5; size: .; length: 21; D: .; V: TRBV23-1; DNA: TGCGCCAGCAGCCAAGGGGGGGGCGCTGATTTAGAGGTCGGAAGCAATCAGCCCCAGCATTTT; CDR3: CASSQGGGADLEVGSNQPQHF
J: TRBJ2-4; size: .; length: 17; D: .; V: TRBV3-1/TRBV3-2; DNA: TGCGCCAGCAGCCAAGATGAGCTGCGGCTTGCCAAAAACATTCAGTACTTC; CDR3: CASSQDELRLAKNIQYF
J: TRBJ2-7; size: .; length: 14; D: .; V: TRBV30; DNA: TGTGCCTGGAGTTGGGGGGACCTCCTGCTGGAGCAGTACTTC; CDR3: CAWSWGDLLLEQYF
J: TRBJ1-5; size: few; length: 13; D: .; V: TRBV2; DNA: TGTGCCAGCAGTGACAGGTTCAATCAGCCCCAGCATTTT; CDR3: CASSDRFNQPQHF
J: TRBJ1-2; size: .; length: 15; D: TRBD1; V: TRBV25-1; DNA: TGTGCCAGCAGTGACCCGGACAGGGGATCGTCAGGCTACACCTTC; CDR3: CASSDPDRGSSGYTF
J: TRBJ2-2; size: .; length: 13; D: .; V: TRBV28; DNA: TGTGCCAGCAGCCCGGCGAGCACCGGGGAGCTGTTTTTT; CDR3: CASSPASTGELFF
J: TRBJ2-2; size: .; length: 14; D: .; V: TRBV30; DNA: TGTGCCTGGAGTGTGAGTAGAAACACCGGGGAGCTGTTTTTT; CDR3: CAWSVSRNTGELFF
J: TRBJ2-1; size: .; length: 16; D: .; V: TRBV9; DNA: TGTGCCAGCAGCGTTTTACAGGGAGGGCCTAACAATGAGCAGTTCTTC; CDR3: CASSVLQGGPNNEQFF
J: TRBJ2-7; size: .; length: 14; D: .; V: TRBV4-3; DNA: TGCGCCAGCAGCCTCCCCGACATCCCCTACGAGCAGTACTTC; CDR3: CASSLPDIPYEQYF
J: TRBJ1-2; size: few; length: 13; D: .; V: TRBV28; DNA: TGTGCCAGCAGCAACGGGGGTAGCTATGGCTACACCTTC; CDR3: CASSNGGSYGYTF
J: TRBJ2-2; size: .; length: 15; D: TRBD1; V: TRBV5-1; DNA: TGCGCCAGCAGCCAGACAGGGTCTGGCACCGGGGAGCTGTTTTTT; CDR3: CASSQTGSGTGELFF
J: TRBJ1-1; size: .; length: 14; D: TRBD1; V: TRBV5-1; DNA: TGCGCCAGCAGCATACAGGGGGAAAGGACTGAAGCTTTCTTT; CDR3: CASSIQGERTEAFF